This entry is about one T cell receptor (beta chain). The sample originates from a study of blood T cell repertoires in COVID-19. Authors' analysis steps: Estimation of nucleated cell counts was performed using reference gene primer amplification. The method was immunoSEQ multiplex PCR; TCRdb's version includes in-frame clones alone and lacks a portion of them. V, J and clone size reflect that table, while D and trimming were determined from the DNA. The sample holds around 230,000 clones; 84% are singletons and the top ten take 2% to 2.5%. Sequences were obtained from peripheral blood. This clonotype originated in a middle-aged man who had recovered from COVID-19.

In DNA form, the CDR3 reads TGTGCCACCCTACCTGGCGACAGCTCGAACAATGAGCAGTTCTTC. Amino acid sequence: CATLPGDSSNNEQFF. J is TRBJ2-1 and V is TRBV19; D possibly corresponds to TRBD1 (5 bases). The CDR3 runs 15 residues. Per the germline V gene, CDR1 is LNHDA and CDR2 is SQIVND (reference sequence). Between the trimmed V and J ends, which lost 10 bases and 5 bases, there was a span of 21 bases.